This T cell receptor beta chain was observed in a study of blood T cell repertoires in COVID-19. Germline assignment: CDR1 SGHAT and CDR2 FQNNGV. V shed 5 bases, J shed 7 bases, and the junction held 10 bases outside the gene matches. The CDR3 runs to 14 residues. Produced via immunoSEQ multiplex PCR; TCRdb's table is partial and in-frame only. The data show 310,000 or so clones, approximately 87% seen once. The TCR was taken from a woman aged 45-65 years with active or convalescent COVID-19. The sequenced sample consisted of peripheral blood. V gene TRBV11-2 combines with J gene TRBJ2-7; 8 bases are shared with TRBD1. The CDR3 DNA reads as TGTGCCAGCAGCCCAGCAGGGGGCTTCAGGGAGCAGTACTTC. Amino acids: CASSPAGGFREQYF.